Below, 8 T cell receptor beta chains from the same sample are listed, as sequenced in a study of cytomegalovirus exposure and HLA in healthy donors. PCR involved 60 Vbeta and 13 Jbeta primers. Produced via immunoSEQ multiplex PCR; TCRdb's table is partial and in-frame only. This table holds 30,000 to 50,000 clones. Sequences were obtained from PBMCs. Source of these receptors: a woman aged 25 to 39 in good health and CMV-seropositive.

The V and J genes are TRBV15 and TRBJ2-7; D not resolved. V dropped 0 bases and J dropped 2 bases, with 5 bases sitting between them. This CDR3 contains 13 residues. From germline, CDR1 is LNHNV and CDR2 YYDKDF (reference sequence). CDR3 DNA sequence: TGTGCCACCAGCAGAGATGGGCCCTACGAGCAGTACTTC. Translating gives CATSRDGPYEQYF.

Notes on this clone: The junction departs from germline at one end; a sequencing error may be responsible. This chain joins TRBV7-8 and TRBJ2-5; 9 positions agree with TRBD1. Germline V gene sequence: CDR1 SGHVS, CDR2 FQNEAQ. The CDR3 length is 15 residues. CDR3 protein: CAGSIRDRAQETQYF. The CDR3 DNA sequence: TGTGCCGGCAGCATCCGGGACAGGGCCCAAGAGACCCAGTACTTC.

This sequence joins TRBV2 and TRBJ1-1; D is perhaps TRBD1 (6 bases). The ends were cut back, 7 bases at V and 8 bases at J, with 14 bases in the middle. The CDR3 consists of 12 residues. Germline V gene data show CDR1 as SNHLY and CDR2 as FYNNEI. This CDR3 reads CASTSSGQEAFF. CDR3 nucleotide sequence: TGTGCCAGCACCTCCTCCGGACAGGAAGCTTTCTTT.

CDR3 sequence: CASSPPGTGRRNTIYF. Here the CDR3 DNA reads TGTGCCAGCAGCCCCCCCGGGACAGGGCGCCGAAACACCATATATTTT. The V gene is TRBV7-9, the J gene TRBJ1-3; 9 bases line up with TRBD1. The trim removed 5 bases at V and 5 bases at J, leaving 10 bases unmatched. The CDR3 totals 16 residues. Germline lookup yields CDR1 SEHNR and CDR2 FQNEAQ (reference sequence). Complete variable domain (other parts from reference TRBV7-9 and TRBJ1-3): DTGVSQNPRHKITKRGQNVTFRCDPISEHNRLYWYRQTLGQGPEFLTYFQNEAQLEKSRLLSDRFSAERPKGSFSTLEIQRTEQGDSAMYLCASSPPGTGRRNTIYFGEGSWLTVV.

The chain joins TRBV15 to TRBJ1-5, with 7 bases fitting TRBD1. J was trimmed by 0 bases and V by 1 base; bases with no gene match: 6. CDR1 and CDR2 (germline): LNHNV, YYDKDF (reference sequence). This CDR3 comprises 17 residues. CDR3 sequence reads: CATSRVRGTASNQPQHF. The DNA for the CDR3 is TGTGCCACCAGCAGAGTCAGGGGGACAGCTAGCAATCAGCCCCAGCATTTT. The full variable domain, in which reference TRBV15 and TRBJ1-5 provide the parts outside the CDR3, is DAMVIQNPRYQVTQFGKPVTLSCSQTLNHNVMYWYQQKSSQAPKLLFHYYDKDFNNEADTPDNFQSRRPNTSFCFLDIRSPGLGDTAMYLCATSRVRGTASNQPQHFGDGTRLSIL.

J is TRBJ1-2 and V is TRBV21-1; the D segment call TRBD1 is taken from the table without a DNA check. TRBV21-1 is a documented pseudogene. The CDR3 loop spans 17 amino acids. Here the CDR3 DNA reads TGTGCCAGCAGCAAAAGAGAGTACAGGGAAATTTGGTACGGCTACACCTTC. It yields the protein CASSKREYREIWYGYTF.

The chain couples TRBV9 to TRBJ2-1; 11 bases line up with TRBD1. There are 15 residues in the CDR3. The V segment lost 4 bases and the J segment 8 bases; nucleotides outside the gene matches: 8. Germline V gene lookup returns CDR1 SGDLS and CDR2 YYNGEE. This CDR3 is CASSPGQGEGDEQFF. CDR3 DNA: TGTGCCAGCAGCCCGGGACAGGGGGAGGGTGATGAGCAGTTCTTC.

This chain joins TRBV6-4 and TRBJ2-1; 12 bases are a match to TRBD2. V shed 6 bases, J shed 7 bases, and the junction held 7 bases outside the gene matches. The germline CDR1 and CDR2 sequences are MRHNA and SNTAGT. The CDR3 is 15 amino acids. The CDR3: CASSVTSGGPNEQFF. CDR3 coding DNA: TGTGCCAGCAGCGTCACTAGCGGGGGGCCTAATGAGCAGTTCTTC.